This TCR beta chain was sequenced in a study of early T cells in non-severe SARS-CoV-2 infection. Each single cDNA molecule received a unique molecular identifier. MiXCR, applied by TCRdb to the 5' RACE reads, yields one record per CDR3 protein. The sample carries 70,000 to 95,000 distinct CDR3 sequences, 16% recorded once. The V segment lost 4 bases and the J segment 4 bases; nucleotides outside the gene matches: 6. Germline lookup yields CDR1 SGHRS and CDR2 YFSETQ. The CDR3 extends over 15 amino acids. The receptor's source is an adult who was a healthcare worker with PCR-confirmed SARS-CoV-2 infection or an uninfected control (not recorded which). Sequenced input: whole blood. This rearrangement joins TRBV5-1 to TRBJ2-1, with 9 bases aligning to TRBD1. CDR3 nucleotides: TGCGCCAGCAGCCTCGGGACAGGGTCATACAATGAGCAGTTCTTC. It specifies CASSLGTGSYNEQFF.